This T cell receptor (beta chain) was profiled in a study of blood T cell repertoires in COVID-19. Study overall: Italy, Spain and the United States were the sources of the convalescent and acute COVID-19 samples. Nucleic acid was either cDNA or gDNA, and it came from T cells, B-cell-depleted T cells, or PBMCs.

In the authors' workflow: Amplification with reference gene primers provided the estimates of nucleated cell counts. Some clones are missing from TCRdb's copy, which holds only in-frame ones; the method was immunoSEQ multiplex PCR. The V and J calls and clone size are taken from that table; D and trimming were inferred from the DNA. This repertoire shows 120,000 or so clones, about 80% found once; its top ten account for roughly 25%. The CDR3 runs to 10 residues. Trimming left V 6 bases short and J 9 bases short, with 7 bases between. CDR1 and CDR2 (germline): SEHNR, FQNEAQ (reference sequence). The origin of this receptor is a human donor in a cohort sampled during active COVID-19. The chain couples TRBV7-9 to TRBJ2-3; D is perhaps TRBD2 (6 bases). Sequencing used peripheral blood. CDR3 DNA sequence: TGTGCCAGCAGGCGGGAAACGCAGTATTTT. It yields the protein CASRRETQYF.